The clone carrying this T cell receptor (beta chain) was counted at least ten times. Its antigen remains unidentified. This sample was taken from a study of T cells after yellow fever vaccination. Template-switching 5'RACE yielded the TCR cDNA; a universal primer site and UMIs were added in the process. Each CDR3 protein gets one entry after TCRdb re-called the 5' RACE reads with MiXCR. Here the sample spans about 120,000 distinct CDR3 sequences, roughly 8.9% being singletons. CDR3 length equals 14 residues. V was cut by 0 bases and J by 13 bases, with 15 bases left in between. The V gene's germline CDR1 is LGHNA and CDR2 YSLEER. Study-wide findings and caveats: Though it reached lower strength, the secondary response hit its peak faster, day 5 versus 15. Post-booster repertoires contained most primary-vaccination clones again (about 96% CD4, about 88% CD8). Relatively few clonotypes were ones that appeared in both CD4 and CD8 compartments.

The source material was CD8+ T cells sorted from PBMCs, sampled 45 days after the yellow fever booster vaccination. V is TRBV4-3 and J is TRBJ2-2; tentative D call: TRBD2 (6 bases). The source of this sequence is a man younger than 40 who received the YFV17D yellow fever vaccine. The CDR3 region is CASSQDIGSEGLFF. Here the CDR3 DNA reads TGCGCCAGCAGCCAAGATATCGGGAGCGAGGGGCTGTTTTTT.